These 21 T cell receptor beta chains originate from one sample sequenced in a study of T cells in narcolepsy. Libraries were prepared by immunoSEQ multiplex PCR; TCRdb keeps only in-frame clonotypes and omits some of them. In the table there are some 29,000 clones, about 89% of which are singletons. Sequenced sample: memory (CD45RA-) CD4+ T cells from blood. These receptors were obtained from a human donor in good health.

The rearrangement links TRBV12-5 to TRBJ1-2; no firm D call. The germline V gene has CDR1 LGHNT and CDR2 FRNRAP. V dropped 7 bases and J dropped 5 bases, with 8 bases sitting between them. The CDR3 runs 11 residues. The CDR3 bases are TGTGCTAGTGCGGGGAATTATGGCTACACCTTC. Translating gives CASAGNYGYTF. The full variable domain, with the rest looked up from reference TRBV12-5 and TRBJ1-2, is DARVTQTPRHKVTEMGQEVTMRCQPILGHNTVFWYRQTMMQGLELLAYFRNRAPLDDSGMPKDRFSAEMPDATLATLKIQPSEPRDSAVYFCASAGNYGYTFGSGTRLTVV.

The rearrangement joins TRBV30 to TRBJ1-3, with 7 nucleotides matching TRBD1. This CDR3 is 14 amino acids long. The ends lost 1 base at V and 2 bases at J; junction bases unmatched: 2. Germline CDR1 reads GTSNPN; CDR2 reads SVGIG (reference sequence). CDR3 sequence reads: CAWSADRTGNTIYF. The CDR3 DNA reads TGTGCCTGGAGTGCGGACAGGACTGGAAACACCATATATTTT. The complete variable domain, with remaining parts taken from reference TRBV30 and TRBJ1-3, reads SQTIHQWPATLVQPVGSPLSLECTVEGTSNPNLYWYRQAAGRGLQLLFYSVGIGQISSEVPQNLSASRPQDRQFILSSKKLLLSDSGFYLCAWSADRTGNTIYFGEGSWLTVV.

J is TRBJ1-1 and V is TRBV7-8; D remains unclear. The CDR3 is 13 amino acids. The V end lost 2 bases, the J end lost 0 bases, and 4 bases lay between the germline ends. CDR1 SGHVS and CDR2 FQNEAQ come from the germline V gene. The DNA for the CDR3 is TGTGCCAGCAGCTTACTGATGAACACTGAAGCTTTCTTT. Amino acids: CASSLLMNTEAFF.

The rearrangement uses TRBV7-2 and TRBJ1-2; no firm D call. V shed 6 bases and J shed 2 bases, with 16 bases lying between them. CDR1 SGHTA and CDR2 FQGNSA come from the germline V gene. The CDR3 has 15 residues. CDR3 residues: CASSGFYSLNYGYTF. CDR3 sequence (DNA): TGTGCCAGCAGTGGATTTTACAGTCTAAACTATGGCTACACCTTC. The full variable domain, its missing parts supplied by reference TRBV7-2 and TRBJ1-2, is GAGVSQSPSNKVTEKGKDVELRCDPISGHTALYWYRQSLGQGLEFLIYFQGNSAPDKSGLPSDRFSAERTGGSVSTLTIQRTQQEDSAVYLCASSGFYSLNYGYTFGSGTRLTVV.

The chain links TRBV9 to TRBJ2-1, with D possibly matching TRBD2 (6 bases). The length of the CDR3 is 15 residues. Germline CDR1 reads SGDLS; CDR2 reads YYNGEE. The germline V and J ends were trimmed by 0 bases and 1 base, with 8 bases remaining between them. CDR3 residues: CASSVARGSYNEQFF. CDR3 nucleotide sequence: TGTGCCAGCAGCGTAGCACGGGGGTCCTACAATGAGCAGTTCTTC.

This clone showed up just a few times. At one end, the junction sequence differs from germline, possibly due to a read error. The V gene is TRBV10-3, the J gene TRBJ2-3, with TRBD2 matching over 10 bases. This CDR3 comprises 11 residues. Germline V gene lookup returns CDR1 ENHRY and CDR2 SYGVKD. CDR3 in DNA: TGTGCCATTTCTAGCGGGGGCCCCCTTCATTTT. Amino acids: CAISSGGPLHF.

The rearrangement joins TRBV7-2 to TRBJ2-1; D call uncertain. The CDR3 has 13 amino acids. Trimming pared 3 bases from V and 4 bases from J, leaving 7 bases between. Germline V gives CDR1 SGHTA, CDR2 FQGNSA. CDR3 bases: TGTGCCAGCAGCTTCGGCCAATACAATGAGCAGTTCTTC. Protein sequence: CASSFGQYNEQFF.

The V and J genes are TRBV6-5 and TRBJ2-1; TRBD2 agrees at 10 bases. Germline V gives CDR1 MNHEY, CDR2 SVGAGI. The CDR3 has 15 amino acids. V lost 6 bases, J lost 9 bases, and 11 bases stayed unmatched. CDR3 residues: CASSRLAGTMSEQFF. CDR3 bases: TGTGCCAGCAGCAGACTAGCGGGTACAATGAGTGAGCAGTTCTTC.

The rearrangement links TRBV7-9 to TRBJ2-1, with TRBD2 matching over 9 bases. Trimming at V came to 4 bases and at J to 2 bases, leaving 9 bases not matched to a gene. CDR3 length equals 17 residues. The germline V gene encodes CDR1 SEHNR and CDR2 FQNEAQ (reference sequence). For the CDR3, the DNA is TGTGCCAGCAGCTACCCCAAGGCGGGAGGGACCTACAATGAGCAGTTCTTC. Amino acid sequence: CASSYPKAGGTYNEQFF.

This clone was detected once. CDR3 amino acids: CASSLGPGRGGEKLFF. The CDR3 coding sequence is TGTGCCAGCAGCTTGGGGCCGGGGAGGGGAGGTGAAAAACTGTTTTTT. This rearrangement joins TRBV7-8 to TRBJ1-4, with a weak D call TRBD1 (5 bases). Germline CDR1 SGHVS, CDR2 FQNEAQ. V was shortened by 3 bases and J by 7 bases, with 18 bases between the two germline ends. CDR3 length: 16 residues.

The chain employs TRBV11-3 and TRBJ2-3, with TRBD1 matching 7 bases. CDR3 size: 16 residues. V lost 4 bases, J lost 0 bases, and 7 bases stayed unmatched. Germline CDR1 SGHNT, CDR2 YENEEA. The chain's CDR3 is CASSSGQAPSTDTQYF. In DNA, the CDR3 is TGTGCCAGCAGCTCCGGACAGGCCCCTAGCACAGATACGCAGTATTTT. Looking up the rest from reference TRBV11-3 and TRBJ2-3 gives the full variable domain: EAGVVQSPRYKIIEKKQPVAFWCNPISGHNTLYWYLQNLGQGPELLIRYENEEAVDDSQLPKDRFSAERLKGVDSTLKIQPAELGDSAVYLCASSSGQAPSTDTQYFGPGTRLTVL.

This chain connects TRBV19 to TRBJ1-1; no definite D call. V was trimmed by 5 bases and J by 8 bases, leaving 12 bases between them. This CDR3 is built from 12 residues. Germline V gene sequence: CDR1 LNHDA, CDR2 SQIVND (reference sequence). DNA for the CDR3: TGTGCCAGTAGTGGGAGATTGGGCGAAGCTTTCTTT. This translates into CASSGRLGEAFF.

This clone was picked up a small number of times. The V gene is TRBV6-6, the J gene TRBJ1-1; D uncertain. The CDR3 length is 13 residues. The V gene lost 9 bases and the J gene lost 4 bases, with 15 bases spanning the gap. CDR1 and CDR2 (germline): MNHNY, SVGAGI (reference sequence). Here the CDR3 DNA reads TGTGCCAGTACCCTTCAAGGCCCCACTGAAGCTTTCTTT. Translation gives CASTLQGPTEAFF.

CDR3 loop: CASSLHRRTDTQYF. The CDR3, as DNA: TGTGCCAGCAGCTTACATAGACGCACAGATACGCAGTATTTT. The chain has TRBV9 and TRBJ2-3; D is undetermined. Germline V gene data show CDR1 as SGDLS and CDR2 as YYNGEE. The length of the CDR3 is 14 residues. V was shortened by 4 bases and J by 1 base, with 10 bases between the two germline ends.

The genes are TRBV28 and TRBJ1-5; TRBD1 matches 9 bases. Germline assignment: CDR1 MDHEN and CDR2 SYDVKM. The length of the CDR3 is 15 residues. V shed 10 bases and J 2 bases; nucleotides not matched to a gene: 9. CDR3 sequence: CAITTGGTGNQPQHF. The DNA for the CDR3 is TGTGCCATAACAACAGGGGGCACAGGCAATCAGCCCCAGCATTTT.

The chain recombines TRBV11-2 with TRBJ2-2, with a weak D call TRBD1 (5 bases). Between the trimmed V and J ends, which lost 5 bases and 4 bases, there was a span of 11 bases. CDR3 length: 14 amino acids. The germline gives CDR1 SGHAT, CDR2 FQNNGV. The DNA of the CDR3 is TGTGCCAGCAGCGTGACGACAGCCACCGGGGAGCTGTTTTTT. Translating it yields CASSVTTATGELFF.

This chain uses TRBV5-6 with TRBJ2-3; D is unclear. The CDR3 runs to 11 residues. CDR1 SGHDT and CDR2 YYEEEE come from the germline V gene. Trimming cost V 3 bases and J 5 bases, with 4 bases left between them. In nucleotides, the CDR3 is TGTGCCAGCAGCTGGCGAGATACGCAGTATTTT. Translated: CASSWRDTQYF.

CDR3 in DNA: TGTGCCAGCAGCTTAGTATTCGGGACACTGTACGAGCAGTACTTC. It translates to CASSLVFGTLYEQYF. The rearrangement uses TRBV7-9 and TRBJ2-7, with a possible D match to TRBD1 (6 bases). Germline CDR1 and CDR2: SEHNR and FQNEAQ (reference sequence). The V end was cut by 1 base, the J end by 4 bases, with 14 bases between. The CDR3 totals 15 residues. The variable domain in full, completed from reference TRBV7-9 and TRBJ2-7, reads DTGVSQNPRHKITKRGQNVTFRCDPISEHNRLYWYRQTLGQGPEFLTYFQNEAQLEKSRLLSDRFSAERPKGSFSTLEIQRTEQGDSAMYLCASSLVFGTLYEQYFGPGTRLTVT.

J is TRBJ1-6 and V is TRBV19; 9 bases map to TRBD1. The CDR3 spans 13 residues. With V trimmed by 7 bases and J by 8 bases, 3 bases remained unmatched. Germline loops: CDR1 LNHDA, CDR2 SQIVND (reference sequence). The CDR3 nucleotides are TGTGCCAGTACGGGACAGGGTGATTCACCCCTCCACTTT. This translates into CASTGQGDSPLHF.

The chain carries TRBV20-1 and TRBJ1-1; maybe TRBD1 (6 bases). CDR3 length: 11 residues. CDR1 is DFQATT and CDR2 is SNEGSKA in the germline V gene (reference sequence). The V gene lost 4 bases and the J gene lost 8 bases, with 11 bases spanning the gap. The CDR3 sequence: CSAIRGGEAFF. The CDR3 DNA is TGCAGTGCTATCAGGGGTGGAGAAGCTTTCTTT.

This rearrangement joins TRBV18 to TRBJ2-5, with a weak D call TRBD2 (6 bases). Germline lookup yields CDR1 KGHSH and CDR2 LQKENI. V dropped 0 bases and J dropped 3 bases, with 8 bases sitting between them. The length of the CDR3 is 14 residues. As DNA, the CDR3 is TGTGCCAGCTCACCACCGTTAGCGGAAGAGACCCAGTACTTC. It translates to CASSPPLAEETQYF.